These 11 T cell receptor beta chains came from one sample sequenced in a study of shared clonotypes between healthy human individuals. This table comes from immunoSEQ multiplex PCR, and its TCRdb copy is limited to in-frame clones, with some not included. The table records about 680,000 clones, about three quarters of them present only once. Input material: memory CD4+ T cells sorted from blood. Stated subset: CD45RA-negative fraction. These receptors were obtained from a woman aged 25 to 45 in good health.

The chain recombines TRBV10-3 with TRBJ1-1; weak D call: TRBD1 (5 bases). Deletions cut 4 bases from V and 0 bases from J, with 18 bases between. The CDR3 length is 17 residues. Germline CDR1 is ENHRY and CDR2 is SYGVKD. CDR3 sequence (DNA): TGTGCCATCAGTGGAAGGGAGGCAGGGTCCCTGAACACTGAAGCTTTCTTT. Translation gives CAISGREAGSLNTEAFF.

The chain combines TRBV2 with TRBJ1-6; D gene unclear. Trimming shortened V by 6 bases and J by 7 bases, and 10 bases separated the two germline ends. The CDR3 runs 13 residues. The V gene's germline CDR1 is SNHLY and CDR2 FYNNEI. This chain's CDR3 is CASRPSNNSPLHF. The DNA for the CDR3 is TGTGCCAGCAGACCCTCCAACAATTCACCCCTCCACTTT.

The J gene is TRBJ2-7, the V gene TRBV6-1; 7 positions match TRBD2. The CDR3 is 14 residues long. The V gene end was trimmed by 8 bases and the J gene end by 1 base; junction bases not matched to a gene: 8. Germline values: CDR1 MNHNS, CDR2 SASEGT. CDR3 coding DNA: TGTGCCAGCGGGGGGGTACAGAAATCCTACGAGCAGTACTTC. Protein: CASGGVQKSYEQYF.

The chain couples TRBV7-2 to TRBJ2-1; the D gene is possibly TRBD2 (6 bases). Germline lookup yields CDR1 SGHTA and CDR2 FQGNSA. This CDR3 has 15 amino acids. The V end was cut by 1 base, the J end by 7 bases, with 14 bases between. CDR3 nucleotides: TGTGCCAGCAGCTTAGTCACGGGAGTCGATAATGAGCAGTTCTTC. Its translation is CASSLVTGVDNEQFF.

The chain is built from TRBV18 and TRBJ1-2; TRBD1 is a possible D gene (5 bases). Germline lookup yields CDR1 KGHSH and CDR2 LQKENI. CDR3 length: 15 amino acids. Trimming left V 6 bases short and J 6 bases short, with 20 bases between. CDR3 loop: CASSPGVARADGYTF. The CDR3 DNA sequence: TGTGCCAGCTCGCCGGGGGTGGCCAGGGCGGATGGCTACACCTTC.

The chain recombines TRBV2 with TRBJ2-2; a weak D match, TRBD2 (6 bases). Looked up from germline, CDR1 is SNHLY and CDR2 is FYNNEI. Trimming took 8 bases from V and 1 from J, leaving 11 bases between them. This CDR3 contains 14 residues. CDR3 nucleotides: TGTGCCAGCCTTGAGACTAGGAACACCGGGGAGCTGTTTTTT. Residues: CASLETRNTGELFF.

The chain has TRBV18 and TRBJ2-1; 8 nucleotides line up with TRBD2. The CDR3 is made up of 17 amino acids. Germline assignment: CDR1 KGHSH and CDR2 LQKENI. Unmatched junction bases numbered 7, after V lost 3 bases and J lost 0 bases. The CDR3 here is CASSPLPAGVSYNEQFF. The CDR3 nucleotides read TGTGCCAGCTCACCGCTTCCAGCGGGAGTCTCCTACAATGAGCAGTTCTTC.

This clone occurred a few times. The V call is TRBV5-1, the J call TRBJ2-5, with 9 bases matching TRBD1. V lost 5 bases to trimming and J lost 2 bases; unmatched junction nucleotides: 7. The CDR3 has 15 residues. Germline loops: CDR1 SGHRS, CDR2 YFSETQ. The CDR3 coding sequence is TGCGCCAGCAGTCTCCAGGGGACAGGGCAAGAGACCCAGTACTTC. Its translation: CASSLQGTGQETQYF. Full variable domain (remainder filled in from reference TRBV5-1 and TRBJ2-5): KAGVTQTPRYLIKTRGQQVTLSCSPISGHRSVSWYQQTPGQGLQFLFEYFSETQRNKGNFPGRFSGRQFSNSRSEMNVSTLELGDSALYLCASSLQGTGQETQYFGPGTRLLVL.

The rearrangement joins TRBV6-5 to TRBJ2-2, with D unclear. Germline-derived CDR1 and CDR2 are MNHEY and SVGAGI. Trimming left V 6 bases short and J 6 bases short, with 14 bases between. This CDR3 has 14 residues. The CDR3 is CASRSPSLSGELFF. The CDR3 bases are TGTGCCAGCAGGTCCCCTAGTCTTTCCGGGGAGCTGTTTTTT.

The table lists this clone with many counts. The rearrangement uses TRBV30 and TRBJ1-5; D gene ambiguous. The CDR3 is 15 amino acids. CDR1 and CDR2 (germline): GTSNPN, SVGIG (reference sequence). V lost 3 bases to trimming and J lost 3 bases, with 15 bases between them. This chain's CDR3 is CAWSSDGVVNQPQHF. The CDR3 region has the DNA TGTGCCTGGAGCTCCGACGGCGTGGTCAATCAGCCCCAGCATTTT.

The chain carries TRBV5-1 and TRBJ2-3; possibly TRBD2 for D (7 bases). The CDR3 has 15 residues. Looked up from germline, CDR1 is SGHRS and CDR2 is YFSETQ. The V gene lost 3 bases and the J gene lost 3 bases, with 14 bases spanning the gap. CDR3 sequence reads: CASSSAGQRTDTQYF. CDR3 DNA sequence: TGCGCCAGCAGCTCAGCGGGACAACGTACAGATACGCAGTATTTT.